This entry lists 27 T cell receptor beta chains sequenced from one sample in a study of blood T cell repertoires in COVID-19. Libraries were prepared by immunoSEQ multiplex PCR; TCRdb keeps only in-frame clonotypes and omits some of them. The table records approximately 150,000 clones, 70% to 80% of them present only once. Sample: PBMCs or T cells enriched from blood (not recorded which). These receptors all stem from a woman aged 70-85 years in a cohort exposed to, infected with or recovered from COVID-19 (not recorded which).

This chain joins TRBV7-9 and TRBJ2-2; D may be TRBD2 (5 bases). The CDR3 contains 14 residues. Trimming shortened V by 9 bases and J by 6 bases, and 17 bases separated the two germline ends. From germline, CDR1 is SEHNR and CDR2 FQNEAQ (reference sequence). CDR3 protein: CARENRGAAGELFF. CDR3 sequence (DNA): TGTGCCAGGGAGAATCGGGGAGCAGCCGGGGAGCTGTTTTTT.

The V and J genes are TRBV11-1 and TRBJ2-7; no clear D. The V and J ends lost 1 base and 5 bases respectively, with 9 bases between them. The CDR3 length is 13 residues. Germline CDR1 is SGHAT and CDR2 is FQDESV (reference sequence). The CDR3 loop is CASSLDIGNEQYF. The CDR3 DNA follows: TGTGCCAGCAGCTTAGATATCGGTAACGAGCAGTACTTC.

The table lists this clone with a count of one. V usage is TRBV10-3 and J usage is TRBJ2-7, with 11 bases aligning to TRBD2. This CDR3 has 14 amino acids. The germline gives CDR1 ENHRY, CDR2 SYGVKD. V trimming: 8 bases; J trimming: 4 bases; junction bases outside the gene matches: 7. The CDR3 protein is CAISTTSGSYEQYF. DNA for the CDR3: TGTGCCATCTCAACCACTAGCGGGAGTTACGAGCAGTACTTC.

This clone was recorded a few times. The rearrangement uses TRBV9 and TRBJ1-2; D gene unclear. The V and J ends lost 0 bases and 5 bases respectively, with 8 bases between them. The CDR3 is 13 residues long. Germline V lookup: CDR1 SGDLS, CDR2 YYNGEE. The CDR3 region is CASSVDTGYGYTF. As DNA, the CDR3 is TGTGCCAGCAGCGTAGATACGGGGTATGGCTACACCTTC. The full variable domain, its missing parts supplied by reference TRBV9 and TRBJ1-2, is DSGVTQTPKHLITATGQRVTLRCSPRSGDLSVYWYQQSLDQGLQFLIQYYNGEERAKGNILERFSAQQFPDLHSELNLSSLELGDSALYFCASSVDTGYGYTFGSGTRLTVV.

This clone turned up a few times. The chain uses TRBV25-1 and TRBJ2-2; 9 nucleotides agree with TRBD1. V shed 7 bases, J shed 4 bases, and the junction held 7 bases outside the gene matches. The CDR3 extends over 15 amino acids. Germline assignment: CDR1 MGHDK and CDR2 SYGVNS. The CDR3 DNA reads TGTGCCAGCACCGTTGGACAGGGGCGCACCGGGGAGCTGTTTTTT. Translated, it gives CASTVGQGRTGELFF.

V usage is TRBV12-3 or TRBV12-4 and J usage is TRBJ2-3; possible D gene TRBD1, 6 bases. The CDR3 extends over 13 amino acids. The V end was cut by 3 bases, the J end by 8 bases, with 12 bases between. Here the CDR3 DNA reads TGTGCCAGCAGTTTTATAGAACAGGGTACGCAGTATTTT. Protein sequence: CASSFIEQGTQYF.

The rearrangement uses TRBV7-2 and TRBJ2-1; 11 positions agree with TRBD2. This CDR3 contains 16 residues. CDR1 is SGHTA, CDR2 FQGNSA, per germline. The ends lost 5 bases at V and 4 bases at J; junction bases unmatched: 7. The CDR3 bases are TGTGCCAGCAGCCTCCCGGGACTAGCGGTATACAATGAGCAGTTCTTC. It codes for CASSLPGLAVYNEQFF. Looking up the rest from reference TRBV7-2 and TRBJ2-1 gives the full variable domain: GAGVSQSPSNKVTEKGKDVELRCDPISGHTALYWYRQSLGQGLEFLIYFQGNSAPDKSGLPSDRFSAERTGGSVSTLTIQRTQQEDSAVYLCASSLPGLAVYNEQFFGPGTRLTVL.

The chain joins TRBV5-1 to TRBJ2-1; D not resolved. Germline V gene data show CDR1 as SGHRS and CDR2 as YFSETQ. The CDR3 spans 14 residues. Trimming cost V 2 bases and J 13 bases, with 19 bases left between them. Here the CDR3 reads CASSFSLMIGEQFF. The CDR3 region has the DNA TGCGCCAGCAGCTTCTCCTTGATGATCGGTGAACAGTTCTTC. The entire variable domain, with the rest obtained from reference TRBV5-1 and TRBJ2-1, is as follows: KAGVTQTPRYLIKTRGQQVTLSCSPISGHRSVSWYQQTPGQGLQFLFEYFSETQRNKGNFPGRFSGRQFSNSRSEMNVSTLELGDSALYLCASSFSLMIGEQFFGPGTRLTVL.

V gene TRBV7-9 combines with J gene TRBJ2-7; tentative D call: TRBD1 (6 bases). Looked up from germline, CDR1 is SEHNR and CDR2 is FQNEAQ (reference sequence). V shed 5 bases and J shed 4 bases, with 9 bases lying between them. The CDR3 has 12 residues. The CDR3 DNA is TGTGCCAGCAGCCAGACAGGATACGAGCAGTACTTC. Translated: CASSQTGYEQYF. Based on the CDR3 plus reference TRBV7-9 and TRBJ2-7, the full variable domain is DTGVSQNPRHKITKRGQNVTFRCDPISEHNRLYWYRQTLGQGPEFLTYFQNEAQLEKSRLLSDRFSAERPKGSFSTLEIQRTEQGDSAMYLCASSQTGYEQYFGPGTRLTVT.

This chain uses TRBV7-9 with TRBJ2-4; 8 bases are shared with TRBD1. Germline assignment: CDR1 SEHNR and CDR2 FQNEAQ (reference sequence). V gave up 1 base and J gave up 8 bases; unmatched junction bases: 7. This CDR3 contains 15 residues. The CDR3 DNA follows: TGTGCCAGCAGCTTAGTCAGGGGGCGATGGGACATTCAGTACTTC. Its translation: CASSLVRGRWDIQYF.

A few counts support this clone. The V and J genes are TRBV14 and TRBJ2-6, with a tentative D call TRBD1 (6 bases). Looked up from germline, CDR1 is SGHDN and CDR2 is FVKESK. The CDR3 consists of 14 residues. The V end was cut by 1 base, the J end by 9 bases, with 10 bases between. The DNA of the CDR3 is TGTGCCAGCAGCCAAGGGACAGCCTTCAACGTCCTGACTTTC. Amino acid sequence: CASSQGTAFNVLTF.

CDR3 DNA: TGTGCCAGCAGCCAAACCCGGACCGGCGTGGGAGCACCCCTCCACTTT. It codes for CASSQTRTGVGAPLHF. The chain combines TRBV3-1 (or the pseudogene TRBV3-2) with TRBJ1-6, with no clear D. Germline loops: CDR1 LGHDT, CDR2 YNNKEL (reference sequence). The CDR3 runs 16 residues. The V end was cut by 2 bases, the J end by 11 bases, with 19 bases between.

The J gene is TRBJ2-3, the V gene TRBV11-3, with a tentative D call TRBD1 (5 bases). Germline CDR1 SGHNT, CDR2 YENEEA. V was pared by 5 bases and J by 0 bases, with 12 bases between. There are 15 residues in the CDR3. The CDR3 sequence is CASSLWGSSTDTQYF. As DNA, the CDR3 is TGTGCCAGCAGCCTATGGGGCAGTAGCACAGATACGCAGTATTTT. Full variable domain (outside the CDR3, taken from reference TRBV11-3 and TRBJ2-3): EAGVVQSPRYKIIEKKQPVAFWCNPISGHNTLYWYLQNLGQGPELLIRYENEEAVDDSQLPKDRFSAERLKGVDSTLKIQPAELGDSAVYLCASSLWGSSTDTQYFGPGTRLTVL.

The rearrangement links TRBV28 to TRBJ1-5; D gene ambiguous. The CDR3 has 15 amino acids. Germline assignment: CDR1 MDHEN and CDR2 SYDVKM. The V end lost 2 bases, the J end lost 9 bases, and 17 bases lay between the germline ends. CDR3 sequence: CASSLGSGRTGPQHF. The DNA of the CDR3 is TGTGCCAGCAGTTTAGGGTCGGGAAGGACGGGGCCCCAGCATTTT.

This chain links TRBV9 with TRBJ2-2; possibly TRBD2 for D (5 bases). The CDR3 totals 13 residues. The germline CDR1 and CDR2 sequences are SGDLS and YYNGEE. Trimming left V 3 bases short and J 7 bases short, with 10 bases between. CDR3 coding DNA: TGTGCCAGCAGCGCTAGGGAGTTCGGGGAGCTGTTTTTT. This gives the protein CASSAREFGELFF.

V gene TRBV7-6 combines with J gene TRBJ2-3; D is ambiguous. Trimming stripped 0 bases from V and 3 bases from J, with 4 bases between. The germline CDR1 and CDR2 sequences are SGHVS and FNYEAQ. This CDR3 is 13 amino acids long. The CDR3 bases are TGTGCCAGCAGCTTAGCGTCAACAGATACGCAGTATTTT. Amino acid sequence: CASSLASTDTQYF.

V usage is TRBV18 and J usage is TRBJ1-4; 8 nucleotides match TRBD1. The trim removed 5 bases at V and 0 bases at J, leaving 2 bases unmatched. The CDR3 is 15 amino acids. CDR1 and CDR2 (germline): KGHSH, LQKENI. The CDR3 DNA is TGTGCCAGCTCAGCGACAGGGGCAACTAATGAAAAACTGTTTTTT. Encoded protein: CASSATGATNEKLFF.

This clone was observed a few times. The chain recombines TRBV19 with TRBJ2-7, with TRBD1 matching over 9 bases. The CDR3 consists of 15 residues. V lost 3 bases and J lost 4; bases outside the gene matches: 7. Germline loops: CDR1 LNHDA, CDR2 SQIVND (reference sequence). The CDR3 spells CASSIRTGVVYEQYF. Written as DNA, the CDR3 is TGTGCCAGTAGTATCCGGACAGGGGTGGTGTACGAGCAGTACTTC. The full variable domain, with the rest looked up from reference TRBV19 and TRBJ2-7, is DGGITQSPKYLFRKEGQNVTLSCEQNLNHDAMYWYRQDPGQGLRLIYYSQIVNDFQKGDIAEGYSVSREKKESFPLTVTSAQKNPTAFYLCASSIRTGVVYEQYFGPGTRLTVT.

This chain links TRBV11-3 with TRBJ2-7, with 8 bases fitting TRBD2. Germline-derived CDR1 and CDR2 are SGHNT and YENEEA. The CDR3 has 16 amino acids. J lost 3 bases, V lost 0 bases, and 7 bases had no gene match. DNA of the CDR3: TGTGCCAGCAGCTTAGATTGGGCGGGAGGTATCTACGAGCAGTACTTC. This gives the protein CASSLDWAGGIYEQYF.

This clone appeared a few times. This chain links TRBV27 with TRBJ1-5; TRBD1 matches 7 bases. Germline loops: CDR1 MNHEY, CDR2 SMNVEV (reference sequence). J was trimmed by 4 bases and V by 5 bases; bases with no gene match: 8. CDR3 length: 15 residues. The CDR3: CASSPSDRANQPQHF. The CDR3 DNA is TGTGCCAGCAGTCCCTCCGACAGGGCTAATCAGCCCCAGCATTTT.

The chain uses TRBV6-5 and TRBJ1-1, with D tentatively TRBD1 (5 bases). CDR1 is MNHEY and CDR2 is SVGAGI in the germline V gene. The CDR3 extends over 15 amino acids. Trimming took 0 bases from V and 5 from J, leaving 13 bases between them. In nucleotides, the CDR3 is TGTGCCAGCAGTTACTCGTTACGGGGGGAGACTGAAGCTTTCTTT. Protein: CASSYSLRGETEAFF.

The rearrangement links TRBV6-5 to TRBJ2-1; 8 positions agree with TRBD2. Germline-derived CDR1 and CDR2 are MNHEY and SVGAGI. V gave up 6 bases and J gave up 5 bases; unmatched junction bases: 6. There are 14 residues in the CDR3. Here the CDR3 reads CASRQRERNNEQFF. CDR3 DNA sequence: TGTGCCAGCAGACAGCGGGAGAGGAACAATGAGCAGTTCTTC.

The gene calls are TRBV6-5 and TRBJ1-6; 8 nucleotides align to TRBD1. J gave up 7 bases and V 7 bases, and 9 bases lay outside the gene matches. The length of the CDR3 is 15 residues. Germline V gene data show CDR1 as MNHEY and CDR2 as SVGAGI. The DNA of the CDR3 is TGTGCCAGCACCGTGGACAGGGCGGAGAATTCACCCCTCCACTTT. This encodes CASTVDRAENSPLHF.

This chain uses TRBV18 with TRBJ1-2, with a tentative D call TRBD1 (5 bases). There are 20 residues in the CDR3. CDR1 and CDR2 (germline): KGHSH, LQKENI. Trimming took 3 bases from V and 4 from J, leaving 30 bases between them. CDR3 nucleotides: TGTGCCAGCTCACCTAAACGAGGAGCGGGGCCGGATGATTCGGGCTATGGCTACACCTTC. It is translated as CASSPKRGAGPDDSGYGYTF.

The J gene is TRBJ1-1, the V gene TRBV10-2; 9 bases fit TRBD1. Germline V gives CDR1 WSHSY, CDR2 SAAADI. V lost 0 bases and J lost 3; bases outside the gene matches: 5. This CDR3 spans 16 amino acids. The CDR3 nucleotides are TGCGCCAGCAGTGAGTCCCACAGGGGGCGAGACACTGAAGCTTTCTTT. This translates into CASSESHRGRDTEAFF.

V is TRBV12-3 or TRBV12-4 and J is TRBJ2-2; D unclear. V was shortened by 3 bases and J by 7 bases, with 9 bases between the two germline ends. The CDR3 extends over 13 amino acids. DNA of the CDR3: TGTGCCAGCAGTTTTTCTACGAGCGGGGAGCTGTTTTTT. Its translation: CASSFSTSGELFF.

The chain links TRBV28 to TRBJ2-2, with a possible D match to TRBD1 (5 bases). V was clipped by 5 bases and J by 4 bases, with 8 bases between them. CDR3 length: 13 residues. In germline, CDR1 is MDHEN, CDR2 SYDVKM. CDR3 sequence reads: CASSPDSTGELFF. CDR3 nucleotide sequence: TGTGCCAGCAGTCCTGACAGCACCGGGGAGCTGTTTTTT.